Shown below are 8 T cell receptor beta chains from a single sample sequenced in a study of vaccination and CD4 T cells after COVID-19. Using its own MiXCR run on the PCR reads, TCRdb lists one record per CDR3 protein. The sample records 25,000 or so distinct CDR3 sequences, 45% to 55% being singletons. The input for sequencing was CD4+ T cells from blood, taken before SARS-CoV-2 vaccination. The receptors stem from a human donor who had recovered from COVID-19.

For this clonotype: One junction end does not reproduce the germline sequence, and a read error may be involved. This chain uses TRBV24-1 with TRBJ1-2; D may be TRBD1 (5 bases). Germline V CDR1 and CDR2: KGHDR, SFDVKD. The CDR3 is 15 amino acids. The CDR3 region is CATSDSGVSHYGCTF. DNA for the CDR3: TGTGCCACCAGTGATTCGGGGGTCTCTCACTATGGCTGCACCTTC.

CDR3: CASSEGVGTLGDTQYF. For the CDR3, the DNA is TGTGCCAGCAGTGAAGGGGTCGGGACACTCGGTGATACGCAGTATTTT. The chain carries TRBV6-1 and TRBJ2-3; a possible D gene is TRBD1 (6 bases). CDR3 length: 16 amino acids. CDR1 MNHNS and CDR2 SASEGT come from the germline V gene. Trimming removed 1 base from V and 6 bases from J, with 17 bases in between.

V and J are TRBV27 and TRBJ2-6; D may be TRBD2 (6 bases). This CDR3 comprises 17 residues. Germline-derived CDR1 and CDR2 are MNHEY and SMNVEV (reference sequence). The V end lost 3 bases, the J end lost 0 bases, and 12 bases lay between the germline ends. The CDR3 region is CASSFRGMDSGANVLTF. The CDR3 DNA reads as TGTGCCAGCAGTTTTCGGGGGATGGACTCTGGGGCCAACGTCCTGACTTTC. Supplemented by reference TRBV27 and TRBJ2-6, the full variable domain reads EAQVTQNPRYLITVTGKKLTVTCSQNMNHEYMSWYRQDPGLGLRQIYYSMNVEVTDKGDVPEGYKVSRKEKRNFPLILESPSPNQTSLYFCASSFRGMDSGANVLTFGAGSRLTVL.

This clonotype was detected only a few times. CDR3 protein: CASSLQAGAGETQYF. The CDR3 nucleotides read TGTGCCAGCAGCTTACAAGCGGGAGCAGGCGAGACCCAGTACTTC. This chain connects TRBV7-3 to TRBJ2-5, with 8 bases matching TRBD2. Germline CDR1 and CDR2: SGHTA and FQGTGA. V trimming: 2 bases; J trimming: 5 bases; junction bases outside the gene matches: 7. The CDR3 totals 15 residues.

The rearrangement uses TRBV5-4 and TRBJ2-7, with 7 bases matching TRBD1. The CDR3 is 15 amino acids. The germline gives CDR1 SGHNT, CDR2 YYREEE (reference sequence). The ends lost 5 bases at V and 3 bases at J; junction bases unmatched: 11. The CDR3 bases are TGTGCCAGCAGTCCCCCGGGACAGTCCTACTACGAGCAGTACTTC. As protein: CASSPPGQSYYEQYF.

DNA of the CDR3: TGTGCCAGCAGTGAGCGGGAGACAGATACGCAGTATTTT. It yields the protein CASSERETDTQYF. This sequence joins TRBV6-4 and TRBJ2-3; 7 bases agree with TRBD2. The CDR3 is made up of 13 amino acids. Germline V gene lookup returns CDR1 MRHNA and CDR2 SNTAGT. Germline trimming cut 3 bases from V and 3 bases from J; bases unmatched to any gene: 0.

V is TRBV28 and J is TRBJ2-3; 7 nucleotides match TRBD1. Germline CDR1 and CDR2: MDHEN and SYDVKM. This CDR3 is 17 amino acids long. J was trimmed by 2 bases and V by 1 base; bases with no gene match: 9. The CDR3 loop is CASSLYPMTGNTDTQYF. DNA of the CDR3: TGTGCCAGCAGTTTATACCCAATGACAGGGAACACAGATACGCAGTATTTT. Using reference TRBV28 and TRBJ2-3 for the parts outside the CDR3, the full variable domain is DVKVTQSSRYLVKRTGEKVFLECVQDMDHENMFWYRQDPGLGLRLIYFSYDVKMKEKGDIPEGYSVSREKKERFSLILESASTNQTSMYLCASSLYPMTGNTDTQYFGPGTRLTVL.

This rearrangement joins TRBV7-6 to TRBJ2-4; 9 bases fit TRBD1. In germline, CDR1 is SGHVS, CDR2 FNYEAQ. CDR3 length: 14 amino acids. V was pared by 1 base and J by 7 bases, with 2 bases of the junction left unmatched. CDR3 DNA: TGTGCCAGCAGCTTAGGGACAGGGGTTAACATTCAGTACTTC. Protein product: CASSLGTGVNIQYF.